A single sample gave rise to the 13 T cell receptor beta chains below, sequenced in a study of cytomegalovirus exposure and HLA in healthy donors. PCR amplification relied on 60 Vbeta primers (plus 13 Jbeta primers). The repertoire was sequenced with immunoSEQ multiplex PCR; TCRdb's copy has only in-frame clones and lacks some. The table includes some 190,000 clones, 82% detected once. Sequencing was done on a sample of PBMCs. These receptors came from a man in his forties in good health and CMV-seronegative.

The J gene is TRBJ1-1, the V gene TRBV5-1, with 9 bases identical to TRBD1. The CDR3 is 16 residues long. V lost 1 base, J lost 4 bases, and 8 bases stayed unmatched. CDR1 and CDR2 from the germline V gene are SGHRS and YFSETQ. The CDR3 sequence is CASSLQQGAKGTEAFF. CDR3 bases: TGCGCCAGCAGCTTGCAACAGGGGGCGAAGGGCACTGAAGCTTTCTTT.

The chain carries TRBV6-1 and TRBJ1-1; 7 nucleotides agree with TRBD1. J gave up 1 base and V 6 bases, and 5 bases lay outside the gene matches. Germline-derived CDR1 and CDR2 are MNHNS and SASEGT. The CDR3 is 14 residues long. The CDR3 sequence: CASRRTGPNTEAFF. CDR3 bases: TGTGCCAGCAGACGGACAGGCCCGAACACTGAAGCTTTCTTT.

This rearrangement joins TRBV11-2 to TRBJ1-1; no firm D call. The CDR3 totals 15 residues. Germline values: CDR1 SGHAT, CDR2 FQNNGV. Trimming took 2 bases from V and 3 from J, leaving 13 bases between them. CDR3 DNA: TGTGCCAGCAGCTTAAGTGCAGGCAGGTACACTGAAGCTTTCTTT. Translated, it gives CASSLSAGRYTEAFF.

The rearrangement uses TRBV2 and TRBJ1-1; no firm D call. V lost 6 bases, J lost 4 bases, and 15 bases lay in between. Germline CDR1 reads SNHLY; CDR2 reads FYNNEI. CDR3 length: 14 residues. The CDR3 region is CASRGRGFGTEAFF. As DNA, the CDR3 is TGTGCCAGCAGAGGTCGAGGGTTCGGCACTGAAGCTTTCTTT.

This clone appeared once. The chain employs TRBV7-9 and TRBJ2-1; unclear D gene. Germline CDR1 and CDR2: SEHNR and FQNEAQ (reference sequence). The CDR3 is made up of 14 amino acids. Between the trimmed V and J ends, which lost 5 bases and 2 bases, there was a span of 10 bases. The DNA for the CDR3 is TGTGCCAGCAGCCCCACTGCGGCCTACAATGAGCAGTTCTTC. Its protein product is CASSPTAAYNEQFF.

V and J are TRBV9 and TRBJ2-7, with 8 bases aligning to TRBD2. Germline trimming cut 2 bases from V and 5 bases from J; bases unmatched to any gene: 9. This CDR3 comprises 15 residues. Germline CDR1 and CDR2: SGDLS and YYNGEE. CDR3 sequence: CASSVQAGLVDEQYF. The DNA of the CDR3 is TGTGCCAGCAGCGTCCAAGCGGGACTAGTCGACGAGCAGTACTTC.

This clone was seen once. This chain uses TRBV7-2 with TRBJ2-3; 12 bases agree with TRBD2. The CDR3 is made up of 14 amino acids. The trim removed 5 bases at V and 8 bases at J, leaving 5 bases unmatched. CDR1 and CDR2 from the germline V gene are SGHTA and FQGNSA. The CDR3 reads CASSRLAGDRTQYF. Here the CDR3 DNA reads TGTGCCAGCAGCCGACTAGCGGGAGATCGTACGCAGTATTTT.

The rearrangement links TRBV4-2 to TRBJ1-4; 10 bases map to TRBD1. The CDR3 runs to 16 residues. Germline CDR1 and CDR2: LGHNA and YNFKEQ. With V trimmed by 2 bases and J by 7 bases, 7 bases remained unmatched. For the CDR3, the DNA is TGTGCCAGCAGCCAAAGGGGACAGGGGTTGGGTGAAAAACTGTTTTTT. Protein sequence: CASSQRGQGLGEKLFF.

The chain has TRBV7-3 and TRBJ2-5; maybe TRBD2 (7 bases). The V gene's germline CDR1 is SGHTA and CDR2 FQGTGA. Deletions cut 4 bases from V and 5 bases from J, with 14 bases between. The CDR3 runs 14 residues. This CDR3 reads CASSSRKGGETQYF. In DNA form, the CDR3 reads TGTGCCAGCAGCTCCCGTAAGGGGGGGGAGACCCAGTACTTC.

The rearrangement uses TRBV18 and TRBJ2-2; 8 nucleotides align to TRBD1. V gave up 3 bases and J gave up 2 bases; unmatched junction bases: 2. This CDR3 has 15 residues. The germline CDR1 and CDR2 sequences are KGHSH and LQKENI. The CDR3 protein is CASSPGTGNTGELFF. CDR3 sequence (DNA): TGTGCCAGCTCACCCGGGACAGGAAACACCGGGGAGCTGTTTTTT.

The chain is built from TRBV30 and TRBJ1-5; D uncertain. The germline V and J ends were trimmed by 0 bases and 3 bases, with 6 bases remaining between them. The V gene's germline CDR1 is GTSNPN and CDR2 SVGIG (reference sequence). The CDR3 covers 13 residues. The CDR3 reads CAWSVQTNQPQHF. For the CDR3, the DNA is TGTGCCTGGAGTGTACAGACCAATCAGCCCCAGCATTTT.

As regards this clone: One end of the junction fails to match germline, which may point to a read error. This chain links TRBV30 with TRBJ2-7, with unresolved D. Looked up from germline, CDR1 is GTSNPN and CDR2 is SVGIG (reference sequence). The CDR3 totals 13 residues. CDR3 protein: CAWSRSGNYEQHF. CDR3 DNA: TGTGCCTGGAGCCGTAGTGGTAACTACGAGCAGCACTTC.

This chain uses TRBV7-2 with TRBJ2-2, with 10 bases fitting TRBD2. Germline CDR1 reads SGHTA; CDR2 reads FQGNSA. J was trimmed by 7 bases and V by 4 bases; bases with no gene match: 6. The CDR3 has 15 amino acids. CDR3 region: CASSSLAGVSGELFF. The CDR3 nucleotides read TGTGCCAGCAGCTCCCTAGCGGGAGTCAGCGGGGAGCTGTTTTTT.